This T cell receptor beta chain was captured in a study of blood T cells in healthy people across ages. The V segment lost 3 bases and the J segment 2 bases; nucleotides outside the gene matches: 7. Looked up from germline, CDR1 is SGHRS and CDR2 is YFSETQ. This CDR3 comprises 16 residues. A second PCR, run for about 7 to 11 cycles, used a sample-barcoded 5' primer plus a J-beta primer mix. Via MiXCR, TCRdb re-called the 5' RACE reads, giving one row per CDR3 protein. This sample yields some 760,000 distinct CDR3 sequences, of which around 25% are seen a single time; roughly 3.8% belongs to the top ten. A further study also used this sample, focusing on T cells of mothers and their children. From that paper: Whether related or unrelated, pairs show similar shaping of TCR recombination output by thymic selection.

Sequenced input: blood. The TCR sequence derives from a boy younger than 18 in good health. The V call is TRBV5-1, the J call TRBJ2-7, with TRBD2 matching over 11 bases. The DNA of the CDR3 is TGCGCCAGCAGCTCTAGACTAGCGGGGTTTACCTACGAGCAGTACTTC. It specifies CASSSRLAGFTYEQYF.